This T cell receptor beta chain stems from a study of T cells after yellow fever vaccination. General study results and limits: Weaker, the secondary response peaked sooner, at day 5 versus 15.

MiXCR, applied by TCRdb to the 5' RACE reads, yields one record per CDR3 protein. The sample lists 90,000 to 150,000 distinct CDR3 sequences; 6.5% to 9% were seen once. Of note for this clonotype: What it recognizes is unknown.

This sequence originates from a man aged 18 to 30 who received the YFV17D yellow fever vaccine. Source: CD4+ T cells sorted from PBMCs, taken around 45 days after the first yellow fever vaccination.

The CDR3 DNA follows: TGCAGCGTTGGTCTAGGGGGTAGATACGAGCAGTACTTC. This encodes CSVGLGGRYEQYF. The V gene is TRBV29-1, the J gene TRBJ2-7; D possibly corresponds to TRBD1 (6 bases). CDR3 length: 13 residues. Germline V gives CDR1 SQVTM, CDR2 ANQGSEA. The ends were cut back, 4 bases at V and 4 bases at J, with 14 bases in the middle.